This entry concerns a single T cell receptor beta chain. Its antigen is undetermined. Time point meaning: persistent/refractory GD, antithyroid drugs over 5 years with positive TRAb. RNA from PBMCs was the source of the TCR library. This sample is drawn from a study of regulatory T cells in long-lasting Graves disease. Study-level points and caveats: Limited samples may have lowered accuracy. More public clonotypes were shared by persistent patients (about 3,000) than by new patients (about 1,000).

iRepertoire HTBI primers and Arm-PCR of CDR3 regions built TCR beta libraries. MiXCR, applied by TCRdb to the multiplex PCR reads, yields one record per CDR3 protein. This sample has about 470,000 distinct CDR3 sequences, with about a fifth found just once. The sample in question was peripheral blood mononuclear cells (PBMCs), obtained when the disease was refractory, from a patient treated with antithyroid drugs. The origin of this receptor is a female donor with Graves disease.

The CDR3 DNA reads TGTGCCAGCAGTGAGGTTAGCGGGACTACAGATACGCAGTATTTT. Its translation: CASSEVSGTTDTQYF. This rearrangement joins TRBV2 to TRBJ2-3, with TRBD2 identical over 8 bases. The V segment lost 3 bases and the J segment 3 bases; nucleotides outside the gene matches: 5. There are 15 residues in the CDR3. Germline values: CDR1 SNHLY, CDR2 FYNNEI.